This entry lists 25 T cell receptor beta chains sequenced from one sample in a study of high-grade serous ovarian cancer treatment subgroups. The data were produced by immunoSEQ multiplex PCR, yet TCRdb's version contains in-frame clones alone and is incomplete. The sample holds roughly 4,100 clones, approximately 69% seen once. Tumor tissue was taken before any definitive surgery or chemotherapy was given. Input material: tumor tissue. The receptors stem from a human donor with high-grade serous ovarian cancer.

The chain has TRBV5-1 and TRBJ2-5, with D tentatively TRBD2 (5 bases). The V gene lost 0 bases and the J gene lost 4 bases, with 10 bases spanning the gap. Germline V lookup: CDR1 SGHRS, CDR2 YFSETQ. This CDR3 has 14 residues. In DNA form, the CDR3 reads TGCGCCAGCAGCTTGGAAGGGAGTGGAGAGACCCAGTACTTC. This translates into CASSLEGSGETQYF.

This clone appeared a single time. CDR3 nucleotides: TGTGCCAGCAGCTTAGATTTATCCTACGAGCAGTACTTC. Its translation: CASSLDLSYEQYF. This sequence joins TRBV7-2 and TRBJ2-7, with D uncertain. Trimming removed 1 base from V and 1 base from J, with 5 bases in between. The CDR3 spans 13 residues. Germline V CDR1 and CDR2: SGHTA, FQGNSA.

This clone was recorded a few times. This rearrangement joins TRBV7-2 to TRBJ2-1; 10 positions match TRBD1. Unmatched junction bases numbered 8, after V lost 5 bases and J lost 4 bases. There are 16 residues in the CDR3. The germline V gene has CDR1 SGHTA and CDR2 FQGNSA. The CDR3 DNA reads as TGTGCCAGCAGCCCCCAGCCGGGACAGGGGTACAATGAGCAGTTCTTC. It is translated as CASSPQPGQGYNEQFF.

This chain connects TRBV10-3 to TRBJ1-2; D is undetermined. In germline, CDR1 is ENHRY, CDR2 SYGVKD. The CDR3 sequence is 13 residues long. Trimming took off 3 bases at V and 2 bases at J, with 7 bases between the two ends. The CDR3 region is CAISDEGNYGYTF. DNA of the CDR3: TGTGCCATCAGTGATGAGGGAAACTATGGCTACACCTTC.

The CDR3: CASSPFVAGGPGQETQYF. Here the CDR3 DNA reads TGTGCCAGCAGCCCCTTTGTAGCGGGGGGGCCAGGTCAAGAGACCCAGTACTTC. The chain couples TRBV7-7 to TRBJ2-5; 11 nucleotides align to TRBD2. The CDR3 length is 18 residues. The germline CDR1 and CDR2 sequences are SSHAT and FNYEAQ (reference sequence). Trimming removed 5 bases from V and 2 bases from J; junction bases left unmatched: 13.

The CDR3 here is CASSPPYYNEQFF. As DNA, the CDR3 is TGTGCCAGCAGCCCCCCGTATTACAATGAGCAGTTCTTC. V is TRBV5-5 and J is TRBJ2-1; no reliable D call. Trimming pared 4 bases from V and 4 bases from J, leaving 9 bases between. CDR3 length equals 13 residues. CDR1 is SGHKS and CDR2 is YYEKEE in the germline V gene (reference sequence). Based on the CDR3 plus reference TRBV5-5 and TRBJ2-1, the full variable domain is DAGVTQSPTHLIKTRGQQVTLRCSPISGHKSVSWYQQVLGQGPQFIFQYYEKEERGRGNFPDRFSARQFPNYSSELNVNALLLGDSALYLCASSPPYYNEQFFGPGTRLTVL.

The V call is TRBV6-5, the J call TRBJ1-5; D is perhaps TRBD1 (5 bases). V was cut by 6 bases and J by 8 bases, with 11 bases left in between. The CDR3 extends over 12 amino acids. Germline V CDR1 and CDR2: MNHEY, SVGAGI. This CDR3 is CASSPGTEPQHF. CDR3 nucleotides: TGTGCCAGCAGCCCAGGGACCGAGCCCCAGCATTTT.

This chain links TRBV5-3 with TRBJ2-5, with TRBD2 identical over 11 bases. TRBV5-3 has ORF status, its function being uncertain. The CDR3 spans 15 residues. V dropped 7 bases and J dropped 1; count of bases not matched to a gene: 6. The CDR3 nucleotides read TGTGCCAGATGTATAGCGGGGGGGTCCCAAGAGACCCAGTACTTC. The encoded protein is CARCIAGGSQETQYF.

The sample holds one count of this clone. The chain links TRBV15 to TRBJ1-6; a possible D gene is TRBD1 (5 bases). Looked up from germline, CDR1 is LNHNV and CDR2 is YYDKDF (reference sequence). This CDR3 region has 18 residues. Trimming left V 2 bases short and J 8 bases short, with 22 bases between. This CDR3 is CATSRSPRDAGGDSPLHF. The CDR3 coding sequence is TGTGCCACCAGCAGATCCCCCCGGGACGCAGGAGGTGATTCACCCCTCCACTTT.

The chain recombines TRBV7-2 with TRBJ2-3; D not resolved. From germline, CDR1 is SGHTA and CDR2 FQGNSA. The CDR3 loop spans 12 amino acids. V shed 5 bases and J shed 4 bases, with 7 bases lying between them. This CDR3 is CASSALSDTQYF. The CDR3 DNA reads as TGTGCCAGCAGCGCTTTATCAGATACGCAGTATTTT.

A few counts support this clone. The V gene is TRBV19, the J gene TRBJ2-2; D is perhaps TRBD1 (5 bases). CDR3 size: 14 residues. Germline V gene lookup returns CDR1 LNHDA and CDR2 SQIVND (reference sequence). Trimming shortened V by 4 bases and J by 2 bases, and 8 bases separated the two germline ends. For the CDR3, the DNA is TGTGCCAGTAGTACCGACAGAAACACCGGGGAGCTGTTTTTT. Its translation: CASSTDRNTGELFF.

This clone was seen a few times. This chain uses TRBV9 with TRBJ1-6; 7 bases are a match to TRBD1. Germline V gene sequence: CDR1 SGDLS, CDR2 YYNGEE. The CDR3 runs to 15 residues. V lost 4 bases, J lost 6 bases, and 7 bases stayed unmatched. Here the CDR3 DNA reads TGTGCCAGCAGCATTACAGGGGACGGTAATTCACCCCTCCACTTT. It is translated as CASSITGDGNSPLHF.

The V gene is TRBV19, the J gene TRBJ1-2; tentatively, D is TRBD1 (6 bases). CDR3 size: 19 residues. Germline-derived CDR1 and CDR2 are LNHDA and SQIVND (reference sequence). Trimming stripped 5 bases from V and 4 bases from J, with 29 bases between. CDR3 loop: CASSPPLPFAQGAIYGYTF. CDR3 nucleotides: TGTGCCAGTAGTCCCCCCCTACCCTTTGCACAGGGAGCGATCTATGGCTACACCTTC. The full variable domain, in which reference TRBV19 and TRBJ1-2 provide the parts outside the CDR3, is DGGITQSPKYLFRKEGQNVTLSCEQNLNHDAMYWYRQDPGQGLRLIYYSQIVNDFQKGDIAEGYSVSREKKESFPLTVTSAQKNPTAFYLCASSPPLPFAQGAIYGYTFGSGTRLTVV.

The chain couples TRBV7-2 to TRBJ2-1; 9 nucleotides line up with TRBD2. CDR1 is SGHTA, CDR2 FQGNSA, per germline. This CDR3 has 15 amino acids. After removal of 5 bases from V and 2 bases from J, the junction contained 4 bases not matched to a gene. Here the CDR3 DNA reads TGTGCCAGCAGCCCTGGGACTAGCCCCTACAATGAGCAGTTCTTC. Protein: CASSPGTSPYNEQFF.

This clone was seen a few times. The J gene is TRBJ2-1, the V gene TRBV4-3, with D possibly matching TRBD1 (6 bases). Between the trimmed V and J ends, which lost 4 bases and 6 bases, there was a span of 19 bases. Germline values: CDR1 LGHNA, CDR2 YSLEER. The CDR3 sequence is 16 residues long. CDR3 amino acids: CASSLRSRGRGNEQFF. The CDR3 DNA reads TGCGCCAGCAGCCTCAGAAGCAGGGGCCGAGGCAATGAGCAGTTCTTC.

The chain couples TRBV5-8 to TRBJ2-1; tentative D call: TRBD2 (5 bases). V gave up 1 base and J gave up 3 bases, with 11 bases separating them. This CDR3 has 15 residues. CDR1 is SGHTS, CDR2 YDEGEE, per germline. CDR3 in DNA: TGTGCCAGCAGCTTGCTCCGACTATTCTACAATGAGCAGTTCTTC. Its translation: CASSLLRLFYNEQFF.

The chain joins TRBV19 to TRBJ1-6, with D unclear. V was pared by 3 bases and J by 4 bases, with 13 bases between. The CDR3 runs 16 residues. Germline CDR1 is LNHDA and CDR2 is SQIVND (reference sequence). The CDR3 DNA follows: TGTGCCAGTAGTATTCGAGCGTTCGGATATAATTCACCCCTCCACTTT. This encodes CASSIRAFGYNSPLHF.

The chain employs TRBV4-2 and TRBJ2-1, with a weak D call TRBD2 (6 bases). V lost 6 bases and J 4 bases, leaving 16 bases between the germline ends. Germline-derived CDR1 and CDR2 are LGHNA and YNFKEQ. The CDR3 has 15 amino acids. The CDR3 loop is CASRADGGGYNEQFF. CDR3 bases: TGTGCCAGCAGAGCCGACGGTGGGGGGTACAATGAGCAGTTCTTC.

Only one count was recorded for this clone. The V and J genes are TRBV29-1 and TRBJ2-7, with D tentatively TRBD1 (6 bases). The CDR3 runs to 11 residues. The ends were cut back, 6 bases at V and 3 bases at J, with 9 bases in the middle. CDR1 SQVTM and CDR2 ANQGSEA come from the germline V gene. This CDR3 is CSVRGGYEQYV. CDR3 DNA: TGCAGCGTCAGAGGGGGCTACGAGCAGTACGTC.

The V and J genes are TRBV5-4 and TRBJ2-1; no clear D gene. This CDR3 spans 13 amino acids. Trimming removed 4 bases at V and 4 bases at J, with 9 bases between. The germline V gene has CDR1 SGHNT and CDR2 YYREEE (reference sequence). The CDR3 bases are TGTGCCAGCAGCCCCCCGTATTACAATGAGCAGTTCTTC. Its translation: CASSPPYYNEQFF.

The rearrangement uses TRBV19 and TRBJ2-1; TRBD2 matches at 7 bases. The V gene end was trimmed by 3 bases and the J gene end by 10 bases; junction bases not matched to a gene: 9. Germline values: CDR1 LNHDA, CDR2 SQIVND (reference sequence). The length of the CDR3 is 14 residues. Here the CDR3 DNA reads TGTGCCAGTAGTATCCAACCTACAGCGGGGGAGCAGTTCTTC. It specifies CASSIQPTAGEQFF.

The chain carries TRBV18 and TRBJ1-5; 8 bases align to TRBD1. The CDR3 totals 14 residues. Germline V gives CDR1 KGHSH, CDR2 LQKENI. Germline trimming cut 3 bases from V and 5 bases from J; bases unmatched to any gene: 3. The chain's CDR3 is CASSPLDRDQPQHF. The DNA of the CDR3 is TGTGCCAGCTCACCTCTGGACAGGGATCAGCCCCAGCATTTT.

The CDR3 sequence: CASRPRSRGSHNEQFF. CDR3 DNA sequence: TGCGCCAGCAGGCCAAGATCACGAGGGTCCCACAATGAGCAGTTCTTC. The rearrangement uses TRBV4-3 and TRBJ2-1; D possibly corresponds to TRBD2 (5 bases). CDR1 and CDR2 (germline): LGHNA, YSLEER. With 6 bases removed from V and 5 bases from J, the gap between germline ends came to 20 bases. The CDR3 is 16 amino acids.

The chain uses TRBV6-1 and TRBJ2-2, with D possibly being TRBD1 (6 bases). V was clipped by 7 bases and J by 5 bases, with 14 bases between them. Germline CDR1 reads MNHNS; CDR2 reads SASEGT. The CDR3 totals 14 residues. CDR3 in DNA: TGTGCCAGCACAAAGAAGGGGGAAACCGGGGAGCTGTTTTTT. Protein: CASTKKGETGELFF.

J is TRBJ2-3 and V is TRBV7-9; tentative D call: TRBD1 (5 bases). Germline V lookup: CDR1 SEHNR, CDR2 FQNEAQ (reference sequence). CDR3 length equals 13 residues. Trimming took 4 bases from V and 4 from J, leaving 9 bases between them. The CDR3 protein is CASSWGRSDTQYF. CDR3 coding DNA: TGTGCCAGCAGCTGGGGCCGGTCAGATACGCAGTATTTT.